The following is a TCR beta chain sequence with its context. These data come from a study of OX40 agonist ivuxolimab in advanced cancers. V gave up 4 bases and J gave up 3 bases, with 14 bases separating them. CDR1 SGHDT and CDR2 YYEEEE come from the germline V gene. The CDR3 spans 15 residues. The investigators sampled blood at baseline, at cycle 4 day 1, and at cycle 7 day 1. Here immunoSEQ multiplex PCR was the method, and the copy in TCRdb shows in-frame clones only, minus some. The sample contains under 85,000 clones, about nine tenths of which appear only once. The receptor was derived from an adult with an advanced solid tumor such as melanoma, head and neck, liver or kidney cancer. The V gene is TRBV5-6, the J gene TRBJ1-5, with a weak D call TRBD1 (6 bases). The source was CD4+ or CD8+ T cells sorted from blood, collected in a trial of the OX40 agonist ivuxolimab. CDR3 nucleotide sequence: TGTGCCAGCAGCCGCCTGGACAGCAACAATCAGCCCCAGCATTTT. This sequence encodes CASSRLDSNNQPQHF.